The rows below give T cell receptor beta chains drawn from one sample of a study of T cells after posttransplantation cyclophosphamide. Here immunoSEQ multiplex PCR was the method, and the copy in TCRdb shows in-frame clones only, minus some. The sample lists about 17,000 clones; roughly 85% were seen once. This specimen was PBMCs, taken after allogeneic stem cell transplant with calcineurin inhibitor and methotrexate. These receptors were collected from a young adult female patient who received an allogeneic stem cell transplant from an unrelated donor, was CMV-positive, and had acute and chronic GVHD. The graft donor may account for some of the T cells. Both conserved end residues are part of each CDR3.

J: TRBJ1-1
V: TRBV10-1
CDR3: CASSQEIMNTEAFF

J: TRBJ2-3
V: TRBV30
CDR3: CAWSHGRGPGDTQYF

J: TRBJ1-2
V: TRBV19
CDR3: CASTISGTTGYTF

J: TRBJ2-7
V: TRBV4-2
CDR3: CASSQEGRLAGPGSYEQYF

J: TRBJ1-1
V: TRBV5-1
CDR3: CASSPGSGDTEAFF

J: TRBJ2-4
V: TRBV7-9
CDR3: CASSTGLAGGDIQYF

J: TRBJ2-5
V: TRBV7-2
CDR3: CASSLGVGILAGEETQYF

J: TRBJ2-1
V: TRBV7-8
CDR3: CASSLWTSSEQFF

J: TRBJ2-5
V: TRBV5-6
CDR3: CASSPGGLGETQYF

J: TRBJ1-1
V: TRBV6-6
CDR3: CACRGTEAFF

J: TRBJ2-5
V: TRBV6-5
CDR3: CASRTGTETQYF

J: TRBJ2-1
V: TRBV5-4
CDR3: CASSSGTSGIGEQFF

J: TRBJ2-5
V: TRBV9
CDR3: CASSSTLAEQETQYF

J: TRBJ2-3
V: TRBV19
CDR3: CASSATGTDTQYF

J: TRBJ1-5
V: TRBV10-3
CDR3: CAISENRGNQPQHF

J: TRBJ1-1
V: TRBV11-2
CDR3: CASSLGPGNTEAFF

J: TRBJ2-5
V: TRBV6-5
CDR3: CASSYSLAGGRETQYF

J: TRBJ2-3
V: TRBV5-8
CDR3: CASSSTGLRYTDTQYF

J: TRBJ1-2
V: TRBV30
CDR3: CAWSVVQGASYGYTF

J: TRBJ1-5
V: TRBV11-2
CDR3: CASSLRGHPNQPQHF

J: TRBJ2-7
V: TRBV15
CDR3: CATSRDNGRDSYEQYF

J: TRBJ2-1
V: TRBV5-1
CDR3: CASSLVALRDNEQFF

J: -
V: TRBV10-2
CDR3: CASSGRASDEQYF

J: TRBJ2-3
V: TRBV7-9
CDR3: CASSLGTSIYGADTQYF

J: TRBJ2-7
V: TRBV28
CDR3: CASSLRRANSYEQYF